A single sample is the source of the 28 T cell receptor beta chains below, sequenced in a study of OX40 agonist ivuxolimab in advanced cancers. Produced via immunoSEQ multiplex PCR; TCRdb's table is partial and in-frame only. The sample has 50,000 or so clones, 80% to 90% seen once. This material consisted of CD4+ or CD8+ T cells sorted from blood, taken in a trial of the OX40 agonist ivuxolimab. The receptors originated from an adult with an advanced solid tumor such as melanoma, head and neck, liver or kidney cancer.

The V call is TRBV12-5, the J call TRBJ2-3; the D gene is possibly TRBD2 (6 bases). Germline CDR1 and CDR2: LGHNT and FRNRAP. The CDR3 covers 17 residues. V was clipped by 1 base and J by 0 bases, with 14 bases between them. For the CDR3, the DNA is TGTGCTAGTGGTTTGGCCCTCGGGGGTAAGAGCACAGATACGCAGTATTTT. Protein product: CASGLALGGKSTDTQYF.

This chain links TRBV6-6 with TRBJ1-4, with D possibly matching TRBD1 (6 bases). Trimming shortened V by 6 bases and J by 5 bases, and 16 bases separated the two germline ends. The CDR3 is made up of 15 amino acids. Germline V gene data show CDR1 as MNHNY and CDR2 as SVGAGI (reference sequence). The CDR3 reads CASRTDSGGNEKLFF. CDR3 DNA: TGTGCCAGCAGGACGGACAGTGGGGGAAATGAAAAACTGTTTTTT.

The chain is built from TRBV2 and TRBJ2-3; TRBD2 agrees at 8 bases. Germline V gene data show CDR1 as SNHLY and CDR2 as FYNNEI. V shed 5 bases, J shed 3 bases, and the junction held 7 bases outside the gene matches. The CDR3 is made up of 15 amino acids. The CDR3 DNA sequence: TGTGCCAGCAGTCAACCGGGACTAGTAACAGATACGCAGTATTTT. It translates to CASSQPGLVTDTQYF. The variable domain in full, completed from reference TRBV2 and TRBJ2-3, reads EPEVTQTPSHQVTQMGQEVILRCVPISNHLYFYWYRQILGQKVEFLVSFYNNEISEKSEIFDDQFSVERPDGSNFTLKIRSTKLEDSAMYFCASSQPGLVTDTQYFGPGTRLTVL.

J is TRBJ2-5 and V is TRBV7-9; the match to TRBD1 covers 7 bases. V lost 3 bases to trimming and J lost 5 bases; unmatched junction nucleotides: 9. Per germline, CDR1 SEHNR and CDR2 FQNEAQ (reference sequence). The CDR3 has 15 amino acids. Here the CDR3 reads CASSLKTGSEETQYF. CDR3 DNA sequence: TGTGCCAGCAGCTTGAAGACAGGGAGTGAGGAGACCCAGTACTTC.

The CDR3 DNA sequence: TGTGCCAGCAGCGCGGACAGGGCCCCCCTCCACTTT. Amino acid sequence: CASSADRAPLHF. This sequence joins TRBV28 and TRBJ1-6, with 8 bases that match TRBD1. This CDR3 spans 12 amino acids. V was clipped by 6 bases and J by 13 bases; unmatched bases: 5. The germline gives CDR1 MDHEN, CDR2 SYDVKM.

The V and J genes are TRBV5-6 and TRBJ2-1; 12 bases are shared with TRBD2. CDR3 size: 16 residues. From germline, CDR1 is SGHDT and CDR2 YYEEEE. The V gene end was trimmed by 1 base and the J gene end by 7 bases; junction bases not matched to a gene: 6. The CDR3 loop reads CASSLLGLAGWNEQFF. CDR3 DNA sequence: TGTGCCAGCAGCTTGCTTGGACTAGCGGGGTGGAATGAGCAGTTCTTC.

This clone has only one observation. The chain combines TRBV7-2 with TRBJ2-7, with D possibly matching TRBD1 (5 bases). This CDR3 contains 12 residues. The V gene's germline CDR1 is SGHTA and CDR2 FQGNSA. Deletions cut 6 bases from V and 3 bases from J, with 9 bases between. The CDR3 region is CASSFDSYEQYF. The CDR3 coding sequence is TGTGCCAGCAGTTTCGACAGCTACGAGCAGTACTTC.

The chain is built from TRBV7-8 and TRBJ2-1; D uncertain. CDR1 is SGHVS, CDR2 FQNEAQ, per germline. This CDR3 has 13 amino acids. V was cut by 4 bases and J by 6 bases, with 10 bases left in between. CDR3 sequence (DNA): TGTGCCAGCAGCTACCGGACGCCCAATGAGCAGTTCTTC. Translated, it gives CASSYRTPNEQFF. The whole variable domain, filled in from reference TRBV7-8 and TRBJ2-1, reads GAGVSQSPRYKVAKRGQDVALRCDPISGHVSLFWYQQALGQGPEFLTYFQNEAQLDKSGLPSDRFFAERPEGSVSTLKIQRTQQEDSAVYLCASSYRTPNEQFFGPGTRLTVL.

The V gene is TRBV7-9, the J gene TRBJ2-1; D is uncertain. The CDR3 runs 15 residues. Germline-derived CDR1 and CDR2 are SEHNR and FQNEAQ (reference sequence). V lost 2 bases, J lost 0 bases, and 8 bases lay in between. In nucleotides, the CDR3 is TGTGCCAGCAGCTTACGGCTTAACTCCTACAATGAGCAGTTCTTC. This sequence encodes CASSLRLNSYNEQFF.

Only one count was recorded for this clone. The gene calls are TRBV29-1 and TRBJ2-7; the D is unclear. The V and J ends lost 4 bases and 7 bases respectively, with 17 bases between them. The germline gives CDR1 SQVTM, CDR2 ANQGSEA. CDR3 length: 13 amino acids. CDR3 sequence reads: CSVGVRSSAEQYF. The CDR3 bases are TGCAGCGTTGGGGTTAGGTCGTCGGCAGAGCAGTACTTC.

This clone was observed once. The rearrangement uses TRBV6-5 and TRBJ2-5, with D perhaps assigned TRBD1 or TRBD2 (6 bases each). The ends were cut back, 4 bases at V and 7 bases at J, with 13 bases in the middle. The germline V gene encodes CDR1 MNHEY and CDR2 SVGAGI. CDR3 size: 13 residues. CDR3 amino acids: CASSSGAGGTQYF. DNA for the CDR3: TGTGCCAGCAGTTCGGGGGCAGGAGGGACCCAGTACTTC.

V is TRBV9 and J is TRBJ2-2, with 9 nucleotides matching TRBD2. The CDR3 length is 18 residues. Looked up from germline, CDR1 is SGDLS and CDR2 is YYNGEE. With V trimmed by 1 base and J by 6 bases, 13 bases remained unmatched. CDR3 sequence reads: CASSVSPSGRILAGELFF. The CDR3, as DNA: TGTGCCAGCAGCGTATCCCCCAGCGGGAGGATTCTTGCCGGGGAGCTGTTTTTT.

The chain couples TRBV5-1 to TRBJ2-5; D not resolved. Trimming cost V 2 bases and J 0 bases, with 5 bases left between them. The germline CDR1 and CDR2 sequences are SGHRS and YFSETQ. This CDR3 is built from 13 residues. Here the CDR3 reads CASSFSYQETQYF. The CDR3 nucleotides read TGCGCCAGCAGCTTCAGCTACCAAGAGACCCAGTACTTC.

CDR3 residues: CASSLAGGGEKLFF. The CDR3 DNA reads as TGTGCCAGTAGTCTTGCAGGGGGCGGTGAAAAACTGTTTTTT. This rearrangement joins TRBV19 to TRBJ1-4; 8 bases line up with TRBD1. The germline V gene encodes CDR1 LNHDA and CDR2 SQIVND (reference sequence). V lost 5 bases and J lost 7; bases outside the gene matches: 6. CDR3 size: 14 residues.

This sequence joins TRBV2 and TRBJ2-7; D is unclear. V shed 6 bases and J shed 6 bases, with 12 bases lying between them. Germline CDR1 reads SNHLY; CDR2 reads FYNNEI. The CDR3 sequence is 12 residues long. The CDR3 region is CASSVTSVEQYF. The DNA for the CDR3 is TGTGCCAGCAGCGTGACTTCTGTCGAGCAGTACTTC. Full variable domain (rest looked up from reference TRBV2 and TRBJ2-7): EPEVTQTPSHQVTQMGQEVILRCVPISNHLYFYWYRQILGQKVEFLVSFYNNEISEKSEIFDDQFSVERPDGSNFTLKIRSTKLEDSAMYFCASSVTSVEQYFGPGTRLTVT.

A note on this clone: One end of the junction is discordant with germline, which a read error may explain. The chain uses TRBV18 and TRBJ1-5; 7 nucleotides agree with TRBD1. Looked up from germline, CDR1 is KGHSH and CDR2 is LQKENI. CDR3 length equals 13 residues. CDR3 protein: CASSGQINRPQHF. The CDR3 DNA is TGTGCCAGCTCGGGACAGATCAATCGGCCCCAGCATTTT.

V usage is TRBV27 and J usage is TRBJ1-6, with D possibly matching TRBD1 (6 bases). The germline V gene encodes CDR1 MNHEY and CDR2 SMNVEV (reference sequence). V was cut by 2 bases and J by 10 bases, with 18 bases left in between. The CDR3 consists of 16 residues. CDR3 coding DNA: TGTGCCAGCAGTTTAGTGGGGGACATGGGGGTCTCACCCCTCCACTTT. This encodes CASSLVGDMGVSPLHF.

This clone was found once. The chain carries TRBV27 and TRBJ1-2, with D unresolved. Germline CDR1 MNHEY, CDR2 SMNVEV (reference sequence). V gave up 3 bases and J gave up 0 bases, with 5 bases separating them. The CDR3 totals 13 residues. The CDR3 coding sequence is TGTGCCAGCAGTTTGGCAGCTAACTATGGCTACACCTTC. As protein: CASSLAANYGYTF.

The chain combines TRBV28 with TRBJ1-4; possible D gene TRBD1, 6 bases. Trimming removed 10 bases from V and 4 bases from J, with 13 bases in between. Per the germline V gene, CDR1 is MDHEN and CDR2 is SYDVKM. CDR3 length: 13 residues. CDR3 sequence reads: CATARTVNEKLFF. CDR3 coding DNA: TGTGCCACCGCCCGGACAGTTAATGAAAAACTGTTTTTT.

This clone came up a few times. The chain carries TRBV19 and TRBJ1-6; TRBD1 agrees at 7 bases. The CDR3 totals 16 residues. Germline loops: CDR1 LNHDA, CDR2 SQIVND (reference sequence). V lost 6 bases and J lost 1; bases outside the gene matches: 6. CDR3 region: CASSQGGESYNSPLHF. The CDR3 coding sequence is TGTGCCAGTAGCCAGGGGGGAGAGTCCTATAATTCACCCCTCCACTTT.

V is TRBV5-6 and J is TRBJ2-3, with 12 bases fitting TRBD2. CDR1 and CDR2 (germline): SGHDT, YYEEEE. V shed 2 bases, J shed 1 base, and the junction held 8 bases outside the gene matches. The CDR3 loop spans 18 amino acids. The CDR3 loop is CASSFSSGRALRTDTQYF. For the CDR3, the DNA is TGTGCCAGCAGCTTCTCTAGCGGGAGGGCCCTGCGCACAGATACGCAGTATTTT.

The chain links TRBV29-1 to TRBJ1-1; no reliable D call. Germline V CDR1 and CDR2: SQVTM, ANQGSEA. The CDR3 consists of 14 residues. With 7 bases removed from V and 5 bases from J, the gap between germline ends came to 20 bases. The CDR3 spells CSGREAGRTTEAFF. The CDR3 nucleotides read TGCAGCGGCCGAGAAGCAGGCAGGACGACTGAAGCTTTCTTT.

This clone has a single count. The chain uses TRBV5-6 and TRBJ1-2, with 8 bases fitting TRBD1. Germline CDR1 is SGHDT and CDR2 is YYEEEE. CDR3 length equals 13 residues. The V and J ends lost 3 bases and 5 bases, in that order; junction bases with no gene match: 3. This chain's CDR3 is CASSSRDRYGYTF. For the CDR3, the DNA is TGTGCCAGCAGCTCCCGGGACAGGTATGGCTACACCTTC.

The J gene is TRBJ2-7, the V gene TRBV28; the D gene is possibly TRBD2 (6 bases). The CDR3 loop spans 14 amino acids. Trimming removed 8 bases at V and 4 bases at J, with 18 bases between. Looked up from germline, CDR1 is MDHEN and CDR2 is SYDVKM. CDR3: CASWDSGRSYEQYF. CDR3 DNA: TGTGCCAGCTGGGACTCCGGGCGGTCATACGAGCAGTACTTC. Full variable domain (missing parts from reference TRBV28 and TRBJ2-7): DVKVTQSSRYLVKRTGEKVFLECVQDMDHENMFWYRQDPGLGLRLIYFSYDVKMKEKGDIPEGYSVSREKKERFSLILESASTNQTSMYLCASWDSGRSYEQYFGPGTRLTVT.

The chain is built from TRBV18 and TRBJ1-5, with D tentatively TRBD1 (5 bases). In germline, CDR1 is KGHSH, CDR2 LQKENI. The V and J ends lost 6 bases and 4 bases respectively, with 13 bases between them. The CDR3 sequence is 14 residues long. CDR3 nucleotides: TGTGCCAGCTCTGGGGGTACGGGGAATCAGCCCCAGCATTTT. Its translation is CASSGGTGNQPQHF.

This chain joins TRBV18 and TRBJ1-4; possible D gene TRBD1, 6 bases. The length of the CDR3 is 15 residues. Trimming stripped 3 bases from V and 3 bases from J, with 11 bases between. Germline V CDR1 and CDR2: KGHSH, LQKENI. The CDR3 protein is CASSPRTEPNEKLFF. CDR3 bases: TGTGCCAGCTCACCCAGGACAGAACCTAATGAAAAACTGTTTTTT.

The chain is built from TRBV29-1 and TRBJ1-4; D call uncertain. The CDR3 is made up of 12 amino acids. Germline V gene data show CDR1 as SQVTM and CDR2 as ANQGSEA. V lost 5 bases, J lost 0 bases, and 4 bases lay in between. CDR3 DNA: TGCAGCGTTTTGGCAACTAATGAAAAACTGTTTTTT. It specifies CSVLATNEKLFF.

The chain joins TRBV7-2 to TRBJ1-5; D might be TRBD1 (5 bases). Deletions cut 6 bases from V and 1 base from J, with 10 bases between. CDR3 length: 14 amino acids. From germline, CDR1 is SGHTA and CDR2 FQGNSA. CDR3 DNA: TGTGCCAGCAGTTCTCGGGGGAGCAATCAGCCCCAGCATTTT. This codes for CASSSRGSNQPQHF.